Below, one T cell receptor (beta chain) is given with its context. Germline lookup yields CDR1 SEHNR and CDR2 FQNEAQ (reference sequence). CDR3 length: 13 residues. This record belongs to a study of identical twins. MiXCR, run by TCRdb on the 5' RACE reads, gives a single entry per CDR3 protein. The sample gives 1.5 million to 2 million distinct CDR3 sequences, under 35% of which show up once; less than 0.35% is in the top ten. This clonotype was obtained from a newborn girl in good health. Sequenced material: cord blood. The chain has TRBV7-9 and TRBJ2-5; D may correspond to TRBD1 or TRBD2 (5 bases each). The J call could be wrong; TRBJ2-7 is a better fit for the DNA end. The DNA of the CDR3 is TGTGCCAGCGGAGGACAAAATGAGTACGAGCAGTACTTC. Translation gives CASGGQNEYEQYF.